Listed below are T cell receptor beta chains from one sample, sequenced in a study of T cells after yellow fever vaccination. TCRdb processed the 5' RACE reads anew with MiXCR; each CDR3 protein has one entry. The table includes 250,000 to 400,000 distinct CDR3 sequences, approximately 4.3% detected once. Sequencing was performed on PBMCs, taken 15 days after the yellow fever booster vaccination. The receptor source for this set is a man younger than 30 who received the YFV17D yellow fever vaccine. The CDR3 runs from the conserved cysteine through the conserved F or W. The D gene is left open where the match is weak. Rows give clone size only sometimes, using once, few, many, or a class for an expanded clone.

CDR3 protein: CSAIIPRLAPEQYF
CDR3 DNA: TGCAGTGCTATTATCCCCCGGCTAGCACCCGAGCAGTACTTC
clone size: many
J gene: TRBJ2-7
V gene: TRBV20-1
D gene: NA

CDR3 protein: CASSPRWENYGYTF
CDR3 DNA: TGTGCCAGCAGTCCTAGATGGGAAAACTATGGCTACACCTTC
clone size: NA
J gene: TRBJ1-2
V gene: TRBV25-1
D gene: NA

CDR3 protein: CASSVAGGEGYNEQFF
CDR3 DNA: TGTGCCAGCAGCGTAGCGGGCGGGGAGGGCTACAATGAGCAGTTCTTC
clone size: many
J gene: TRBJ2-1
V gene: TRBV9
D gene: TRBD2

CDR3 protein: CASSKQGALDQPQHF
CDR3 DNA: TGTGCCAGCAGCAAACAGGGGGCTTTGGATCAGCCCCAGCATTTT
clone size: many
J gene: TRBJ1-5
V gene: TRBV7-2
D gene: TRBD1

CDR3 protein: CASSPSGGGNTGELFF
CDR3 DNA: TGTGCCAGCAGCCCTAGCGGGGGGGGGAACACCGGGGAGCTGTTTTTT
clone size: many
J gene: TRBJ2-2
V gene: TRBV7-2
D gene: TRBD2

CDR3 protein: CASSYLASGGTGDTQYF
CDR3 DNA: TGTGCCAGCAGTTACCTCGCCAGCGGGGGGACTGGAGATACGCAGTATTTT
clone size: few
J gene: TRBJ2-3
V gene: TRBV6-2/TRBV6-3
D gene: TRBD2

CDR3 protein: CASSQARTGVVYF
CDR3 DNA: TGTGCCAGCAGCCAAGCACGCACGGGGGTGGTGTACTTC
clone size: few
J gene: TRBJ2-5
V gene: TRBV3-1
D gene: NA

CDR3 protein: CSARTEGLNYGYTF
CDR3 DNA: TGCAGTGCTAGAACCGAGGGACTGAACTATGGCTACACCTTC
clone size: many
J gene: TRBJ1-2
V gene: TRBV20-1
D gene: NA

CDR3 protein: CASSRPTGGRNEQFF
CDR3 DNA: TGTGCCAGCAGCCGCCCAACTGGGGGGCGCAATGAGCAGTTCTTC
clone size: many
J gene: TRBJ2-1
V gene: TRBV3-1
D gene: NA

CDR3 protein: CATSDAGGAYEQFF
CDR3 DNA: TGTGCCACCAGTGATGCCGGGGGGGCCTATGAGCAGTTCTTC
clone size: few
J gene: TRBJ2-1
V gene: TRBV24-1
D gene: TRBD2

CDR3 protein: CASSQGRDRREDTQYF
CDR3 DNA: TGCGCCAGCAGCCAAGGCCGGGACAGGAGGGAAGATACGCAGTATTTT
clone size: many
J gene: TRBJ2-3
V gene: TRBV4-3
D gene: TRBD1

CDR3 protein: CASSFMWASDPGAYEQYF
CDR3 DNA: TGCGCCAGCAGCTTTATGTGGGCCTCTGATCCCGGAGCGTACGAGCAGTACTTC
clone size: NA
J gene: TRBJ2-7
V gene: TRBV5-1
D gene: NA

CDR3 protein: CAGRNGTFADTQYF
CDR3 DNA: TGTGCCGGGCGGAACGGGACGTTCGCGGATACGCAGTATTTT
clone size: many
J gene: TRBJ2-3
V gene: TRBV7-9
D gene: NA

CDR3 protein: CASSPSGVKETQYF
CDR3 DNA: TGTGCCAGCAGCCCTAGCGGGGTGAAAGAGACCCAGTACTTC
clone size: many
J gene: TRBJ2-5
V gene: TRBV12-3/TRBV12-4
D gene: TRBD2

CDR3 protein: CASGTGQPQETQYF
CDR3 DNA: TGTGCTAGTGGAACGGGACAGCCCCAAGAGACCCAGTACTTC
clone size: NA
J gene: TRBJ2-5
V gene: TRBV12-5
D gene: TRBD1

CDR3 protein: CASSLLGTSSDTQYF
CDR3 DNA: TGCGCCAGCAGCTTGTTGGGGACGAGCTCAGATACGCAGTATTTT
clone size: few
J gene: TRBJ2-3
V gene: TRBV5-1
D gene: NA

CDR3 protein: CASSLFQGRGTDTQYF
CDR3 DNA: TGTGCCAGCAGTTTATTCCAGGGGAGGGGCACAGATACGCAGTATTTT
clone size: few
J gene: TRBJ2-3
V gene: TRBV27
D gene: NA

CDR3 protein: CASSPRRPGISGNTIYF
CDR3 DNA: TGTGCCAGCAGCCCCAGGAGGCCGGGAATCTCTGGAAACACCATATATTTT
clone size: few
J gene: TRBJ1-3
V gene: TRBV7-2
D gene: NA

CDR3 protein: CSATTLDRVQYEQYF
CDR3 DNA: TGCAGTGCTACCACACTCGACAGGGTTCAATACGAGCAGTACTTC
clone size: many
J gene: TRBJ2-7
V gene: TRBV20-1
D gene: TRBD1

CDR3 protein: CASSRVGISEKLFF
CDR3 DNA: TGCGCCAGCAGCCGAGTGGGGATATCAGAAAAACTGTTTTTT
clone size: NA
J gene: TRBJ1-4
V gene: TRBV4-1
D gene: NA

CDR3 protein: CAWLSGTDTQYF
CDR3 DNA: TGTGCCTGGCTCTCCGGCACAGATACGCAGTATTTT
clone size: NA
J gene: TRBJ2-3
V gene: TRBV30
D gene: NA

CDR3 protein: CSVARGGAAEQFF
CDR3 DNA: TGCAGCGTTGCTCGCGGGGGGGCAGCTGAGCAGTTCTTC
clone size: NA
J gene: TRBJ2-1
V gene: TRBV29-1
D gene: TRBD2

CDR3 protein: CATSYRGQTGNYGYTF
CDR3 DNA: TGTGCCACCAGTTACAGGGGGCAGACGGGGAACTATGGCTACACCTTC
clone size: NA
J gene: TRBJ1-2
V gene: TRBV24-1
D gene: TRBD1

CDR3 protein: CASSRGENNEQFF
CDR3 DNA: TGTGCCAGCAGCCGGGGGGAGAACAATGAGCAGTTCTTC
clone size: many
J gene: TRBJ2-1
V gene: TRBV3-1
D gene: NA

CDR3 protein: CASSPYPFSGGALLAKNIQYF
CDR3 DNA: TGTGCCAGCAGCCCCTACCCTTTTAGCGGGGGGGCACTTCTAGCCAAAAACATTCAGTACTTC
clone size: many
J gene: TRBJ2-4
V gene: TRBV7-6
D gene: TRBD2

CDR3 protein: CASSQAQGKETQYF
CDR3 DNA: TGTGCCAGCAGCCAAGCACAGGGAAAAGAGACCCAGTACTTC
clone size: NA
J gene: TRBJ2-5
V gene: TRBV4-2
D gene: NA

CDR3 protein: CASSDGDGASGYTF
CDR3 DNA: TGTGCCAGCAGCGACGGGGACGGGGCCTCTGGCTACACCTTC
clone size: many
J gene: TRBJ1-2
V gene: TRBV7-6
D gene: NA

CDR3 protein: CASSQATGWNYGYTF
CDR3 DNA: TGTGCCAGCAGCCAAGCTACAGGGTGGAACTATGGCTACACCTTC
clone size: NA
J gene: TRBJ1-2
V gene: TRBV3-1
D gene: NA

CDR3 protein: CASSLLEETQYF
CDR3 DNA: TGTGCCAGCAGCCTATTAGAAGAGACCCAGTACTTC
clone size: many
J gene: TRBJ2-5
V gene: TRBV6-1
D gene: NA

CDR3 protein: CASSYSEQIPEAFF
CDR3 DNA: TGTGCCAGCAGTTACTCAGAGCAAATCCCTGAAGCTTTCTTT
clone size: many
J gene: TRBJ1-1
V gene: TRBV6-2/TRBV6-3
D gene: NA

CDR3 protein: CASSQVSGYNNYGYTF
CDR3 DNA: TGCGCCAGCAGCCAAGTCTCAGGTTACAATAACTATGGCTACACCTTC
clone size: NA
J gene: TRBJ1-2
V gene: TRBV4-1
D gene: NA

CDR3 protein: CATSRQRGRSYNEQFF
CDR3 DNA: TGTGCCACCAGCAGACAAAGGGGTAGGAGTTACAATGAGCAGTTCTTC
clone size: few
J gene: TRBJ2-1
V gene: TRBV15
D gene: NA

CDR3 protein: CSVCELENSPLHF
CDR3 DNA: TGCAGCGTTTGTGAGCTTGAGAATTCACCCCTCCACTTT
clone size: many
J gene: TRBJ1-6
V gene: TRBV29-1
D gene: NA

CDR3 protein: CASSLPQEDTQYF
CDR3 DNA: TGTGCCAGCAGTCTTCCCCAGGAAGATACGCAGTATTTT
clone size: NA
J gene: TRBJ2-3
V gene: TRBV25-1
D gene: NA

CDR3 protein: CASSRQGTGANTEAFF
CDR3 DNA: TGCGCCAGCAGCCGACAGGGGACAGGGGCGAACACTGAAGCTTTCTTT
clone size: many
J gene: TRBJ1-1
V gene: TRBV4-1
D gene: TRBD1

CDR3 protein: CASSPVRTGGTYEQYF
CDR3 DNA: TGTGCCAGCAGTCCGGTTCGGACAGGGGGTACCTACGAGCAGTACTTC
clone size: few
J gene: TRBJ2-7
V gene: TRBV6-6
D gene: TRBD1